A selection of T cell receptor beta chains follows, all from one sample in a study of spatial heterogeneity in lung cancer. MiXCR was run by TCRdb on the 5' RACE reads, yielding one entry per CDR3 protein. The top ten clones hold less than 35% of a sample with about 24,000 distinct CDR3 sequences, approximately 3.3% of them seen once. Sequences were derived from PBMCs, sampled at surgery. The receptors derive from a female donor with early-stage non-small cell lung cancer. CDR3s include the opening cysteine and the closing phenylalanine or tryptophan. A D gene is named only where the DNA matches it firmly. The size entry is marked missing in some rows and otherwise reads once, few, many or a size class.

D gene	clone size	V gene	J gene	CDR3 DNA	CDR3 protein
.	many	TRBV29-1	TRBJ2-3	TGCAGCGTCCAATCGGGTCTCCGGGGAGATACGCAGTATTTT	CSVQSGLRGDTQYF
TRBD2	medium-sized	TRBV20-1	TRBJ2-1	TGCAGTGCCCTACTAGCGGGGGTGAGCAATGAGCAGTTCTTC	CSALLAGVSNEQFF
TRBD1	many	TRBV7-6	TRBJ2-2	TGTGCCAGCAGCTCACAGGGGCCCGGGGAGCTGTTTTTT	CASSSQGPGELFF
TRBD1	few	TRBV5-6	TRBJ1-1	TGTGCCAGCAGCCCAGGGACAGGGGGCGTCCCGAACACTGAAGCTTTCTTT	CASSPGTGGVPNTEAFF
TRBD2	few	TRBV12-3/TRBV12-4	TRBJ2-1	TGTGCCAGCAGCACGGGCGGGAGCGATGAGCAGTTCTTC	CASSTGGSDEQFF
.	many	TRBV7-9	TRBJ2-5	TGTGCCAGCAGCTTAAAGAGTCTGGGGTGGGGTGAGACCCAGTACTTC	CASSLKSLGWGETQYF
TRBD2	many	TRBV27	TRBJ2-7	TGTGCCAGCAGTCCAGGACTAGCGGGAGGGCCTGGCGAGCAGTACTTC	CASSPGLAGGPGEQYF
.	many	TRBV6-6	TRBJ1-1	TGTGCCAGCAGCGGACAGCCGAACACTGAAGCTTTCTTT	CASSGQPNTEAFF
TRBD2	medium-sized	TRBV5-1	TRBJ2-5	TGCGCCAGCAGGAGGGAGGGAGAGACCCAGTACTTC	CASRREGETQYF
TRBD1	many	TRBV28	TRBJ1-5	TGTGCCAGCAGTTACGGACCACAGGGGAGCAATCAGCCCCAGCATTTT	CASSYGPQGSNQPQHF
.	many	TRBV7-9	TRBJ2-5	TGTGCCAGCAGCTTATTCGGACAGCAAGAGACCCAGTACTTC	CASSLFGQQETQYF
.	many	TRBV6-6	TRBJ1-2	TGTGCCAGCGCTGAGCTCCAGACAGCGATATATGGCTACACCTTC	CASAELQTAIYGYTF
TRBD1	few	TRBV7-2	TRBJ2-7	TGTGCCAGCAGCCGGGACAGGGCAAGCTACGAGCAGTACTTC	CASSRDRASYEQYF
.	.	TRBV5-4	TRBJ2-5	TGTGCCAGCAGCTTCCGGCGGGCGGTCGGAGAGACCCAGTACTTC	CASSFRRAVGETQYF
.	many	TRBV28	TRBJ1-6	TGTGCCAGCAGTTTAGCAGAGGCACCCCTCCACTTT	CASSLAEAPLHF
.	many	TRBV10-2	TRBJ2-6	TGCGCCAGCAGTGGGGGGAGCTCTGGGGCCAACGTCCTGACTTTC	CASSGGSSGANVLTF
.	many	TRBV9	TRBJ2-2	TGTGCCAGCAGCGTAGTGGCGGGACACAACACCGGGGAGCTGTTTTTT	CASSVVAGHNTGELFF
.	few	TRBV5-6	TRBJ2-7	TGTGCCAGCAGCTTTACCCGTTGGGGGGACGAGCAGTACTTC	CASSFTRWGDEQYF
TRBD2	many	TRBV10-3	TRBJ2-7	TGTGCCATCACGGCGGGAGGGCCGTTCGAGCAGTACTTC	CAITAGGPFEQYF
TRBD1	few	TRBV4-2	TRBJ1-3	TGTGCCAGCAGCCAAGAGCCACAGGGGGGAACTGGAAACACCATATATTTT	CASSQEPQGGTGNTIYF
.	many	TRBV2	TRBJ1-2	TGTGCCAGCTCGGACGGCTATGGCTACACCTTC	CASSDGYGYTF
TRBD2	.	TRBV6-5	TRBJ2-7	TGTGCCAGCAGTTACACAACCCCTACCCCGGGACTAGTAAGCCACGAGCAGTACTTC	CASSYTTPTPGLVSHEQYF
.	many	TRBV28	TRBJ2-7	TGTGCCACCCAAGCCCCGTCCTACGAGCAGTACTTC	CATQAPSYEQYF
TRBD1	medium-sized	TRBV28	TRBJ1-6	TGTGCCAGCAGACCTACACAGGGGTCGGCTTCACCCCTCCACTTT	CASRPTQGSASPLHF
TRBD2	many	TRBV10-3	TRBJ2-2	TGTGCCATCAGTGGTAGCGGGAGGCCGGACACCGGGGAGCTGTTTTTT	CAISGSGRPDTGELFF
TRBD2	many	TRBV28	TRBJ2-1	TGTGCCAGCAGCCTCAGACTAGCGGGAGGCCCACATAGTGAGCAGTTCTTC	CASSLRLAGGPHSEQFF
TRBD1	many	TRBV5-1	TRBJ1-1	TGCGCCAGCAGCTGGAACCCACAGGGGGCGGCCACTGAAGCTTTCTTT	CASSWNPQGAATEAFF
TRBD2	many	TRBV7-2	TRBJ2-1	TGTGCCAGCAGCTTAGTATGGTCTAGCGGGAGGGAGGAGCAGTTCTTC	CASSLVWSSGREEQFF
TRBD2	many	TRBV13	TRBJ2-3	TGTGCCAGCAGCCAACCTACTAGCGGGAGAATAGATACGCAGTATTTT	CASSQPTSGRIDTQYF
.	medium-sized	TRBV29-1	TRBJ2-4	TGCAGCGTGGCCAGAAGCGCCAACGATCTAGCCAAAAACATTCAGTACTTC	CSVARSANDLAKNIQYF
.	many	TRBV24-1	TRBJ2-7	TGTGCCACCAGTGATTCTCGAACCCAGGGATACGAGCAGTACTTC	CATSDSRTQGYEQYF
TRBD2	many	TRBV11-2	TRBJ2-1	TGTGCCAGCAGCTTAGGGACTAGCGGAGCTTCCTACAATGAGCAGTTCTTC	CASSLGTSGASYNEQFF
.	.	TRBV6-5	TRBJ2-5	TGTGCCAGCAGTTACTCACACAGAAAAGAGACCCAGTACTTC	CASSYSHRKETQYF
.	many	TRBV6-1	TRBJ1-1	TGTGCCACCCTCAATCTTCACACTGAAGCTTTCTTT	CATLNLHTEAFF
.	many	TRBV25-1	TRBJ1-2	TGTGCCAGCAGTGAACACGGAGATAACTATGGCTACACCTTC	CASSEHGDNYGYTF
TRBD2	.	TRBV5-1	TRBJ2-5	TGCGCCAGCAGCTACCGGACTAGCGGGAGGGAGACCCAGTACTTC	CASSYRTSGRETQYF
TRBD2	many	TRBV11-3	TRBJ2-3	TGTGCCAGCAGCCTCACCATCCCGACTAGCGGGACCACAGATACGCAGTATTTT	CASSLTIPTSGTTDTQYF
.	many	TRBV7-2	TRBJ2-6	TGTGCCAGCAGCCGATCGGGCCCCTCTAACTCTGGGGCCAACGTCCTGACTTTC	CASSRSGPSNSGANVLTF
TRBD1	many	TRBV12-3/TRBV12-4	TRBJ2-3	TGTGCCAGCAGTATCACAGGGGGAGTTGCAGATACGCAGTATTTT	CASSITGGVADTQYF
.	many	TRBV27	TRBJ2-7	TGTGCCAGCAGTTTTCGAACAGGGTACATGAACGAGCAGTACTTC	CASSFRTGYMNEQYF
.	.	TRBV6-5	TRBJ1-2	TGTGCCAGCAGTTATCGGTCCCAAGGAGGCTACACCTTC	CASSYRSQGGYTF